The 2 T cell receptor beta chains in this list originate from one sample, sequenced in a study of identifying expanded T cells in peripheral blood. Assay: immunoSEQ multiplex PCR; the TCRdb copy retains only in-frame clones and omits some. The sample consists of 95,000 to 100,000 clones, roughly 85% of them appearing once. The sequenced sample was blood. Receptors originate from a person aged 18 to 70 in good health.

This clone was detected once. V gene TRBV28 combines with J gene TRBJ1-5; D is ambiguous. The CDR3 spans 16 residues. CDR1 is MDHEN and CDR2 is SYDVKM in the germline V gene. The V and J ends lost 2 bases and 2 bases respectively, with 13 bases between them. For the CDR3, the DNA is TGTGCCAGCAGTTTAGGTAGGGCAGTCCGCAATCAGCCCCAGCATTTT. It yields the protein CASSLGRAVRNQPQHF.

The chain recombines TRBV6-5 with TRBJ1-6; D is ambiguous. CDR1 is MNHEY and CDR2 is SVGAGI in the germline V gene. The CDR3 is made up of 16 amino acids. Between the trimmed V and J ends, which lost 2 bases and 12 bases, there was a span of 20 bases. The CDR3 loop reads CASSYGSGLPLGPLHF. In DNA form, the CDR3 reads TGTGCCAGCAGTTACGGATCAGGCCTACCCCTAGGACCCCTCCACTTT.